The 18 T cell receptor beta chains reported below all come from one sample, sequenced in a study of PD-L1 blockade in urothelial cancer. This sample's time point: peripheral blood 6 weeks after treatment start. Profiling relied on immunoSEQ multiplex PCR, and the TCRdb table lists in-frame clones only, not all of them. The sample lists tens of thousands of clones; approximately 89% were seen once. The sample consisted of PBMCs, taken around atezolizumab (anti-PD-L1) treatment. The receptors originated from a woman older than 75 with urothelial cancer.

The CDR3 sequence is CASSQEKGGASTEAFF. CDR3 sequence (DNA): TGCGCCAGCAGCCAAGAAAAGGGGGGGGCTAGCACTGAAGCTTTCTTT. The gene calls are TRBV4-1 and TRBJ1-1, with D perhaps TRBD1 (6 bases). V lost 0 bases and J 4 bases, leaving 15 bases between the germline ends. Germline CDR1 and CDR2: MGHRA and YSYEKL. The CDR3 runs 16 residues.

The chain recombines TRBV27 with TRBJ1-5; weak D call: TRBD1 (5 bases). V dropped 3 bases and J dropped 7 bases, with 10 bases sitting between them. CDR3 length: 13 residues. Per germline, CDR1 MNHEY and CDR2 SMNVEV (reference sequence). The CDR3 spells CASSFTGGQPQHF. The CDR3 DNA reads TGTGCCAGCAGTTTCACCGGGGGGCAGCCCCAGCATTTT.

The V and J genes are TRBV28 and TRBJ2-1; 10 bases are shared with TRBD1. V lost 5 bases and J lost 4; bases outside the gene matches: 5. Germline V gene sequence: CDR1 MDHEN, CDR2 SYDVKM. CDR3 size: 15 residues. The chain's CDR3 is CASSRTGGVYNEQFF. DNA of the CDR3: TGTGCCAGCAGTCGGACAGGGGGAGTATACAATGAGCAGTTCTTC.

The gene calls are TRBV4-2 and TRBJ2-7, with 13 positions matching TRBD2. J lost 1 base, V lost 1 base, and 16 bases had no gene match. Per germline, CDR1 LGHNA and CDR2 YNFKEQ. The CDR3 totals 21 residues. Written as DNA, the CDR3 is TGTGCCAGCAGCCAAGTTAGAAGGACTAGCGGGAGTGTAAGGAGTTCCTACGAGCAGTACTTC. Protein product: CASSQVRRTSGSVRSSYEQYF.

This clone was recorded once. This chain joins TRBV9 and TRBJ2-2; 12 bases are shared with TRBD2. V shed 0 bases, J shed 5 bases, and the junction held 8 bases outside the gene matches. CDR3 size: 18 residues. CDR1 is SGDLS, CDR2 YYNGEE, per germline. For the CDR3, the DNA is TGTGCCAGCAGCGTAGCCCCAAGGCTAGCGGGAGGGACCGGGGAGCTGTTTTTT. Its translation: CASSVAPRLAGGTGELFF.

This clone was counted once. This chain connects TRBV2 to TRBJ2-3, with 7 bases that match TRBD2. The V gene end was trimmed by 8 bases and the J gene end by 1 base; junction bases not matched to a gene: 3. This CDR3 has 13 amino acids. CDR1 and CDR2 (germline): SNHLY, FYNNEI. CDR3 bases: TGTGCCAGCTCGCTAGCGGGCACAGATACGCAGTATTTT. Its translation is CASSLAGTDTQYF.

This clone occurred a few times. The J gene is TRBJ1-5, the V gene TRBV19; D is undetermined. Trimming cost V 3 bases and J 4 bases, with 13 bases left between them. Germline CDR1 and CDR2: LNHDA and SQIVND (reference sequence). This CDR3 comprises 15 residues. CDR3 sequence (DNA): TGTGCCAGTAGTATCCCTAACCGCGCTAATCAGCCCCAGCATTTT. It yields the protein CASSIPNRANQPQHF.

This chain uses TRBV2 with TRBJ1-1, with D possibly TRBD1 on 6 matching bases. V gave up 2 bases and J gave up 5 bases, with 6 bases separating them. This CDR3 has 12 residues. Germline V lookup: CDR1 SNHLY, CDR2 FYNNEI. CDR3 DNA sequence: TGTGCCAGCAGTGAAAGGGGGACTGAAGCTTTCTTT. Translation gives CASSERGTEAFF. Full variable domain (rest looked up from reference TRBV2 and TRBJ1-1): EPEVTQTPSHQVTQMGQEVILRCVPISNHLYFYWYRQILGQKVEFLVSFYNNEISEKSEIFDDQFSVERPDGSNFTLKIRSTKLEDSAMYFCASSERGTEAFFGQGTRLTVV.

The gene calls are TRBV2 and TRBJ2-1; tentatively, D is TRBD2 (5 bases). The CDR3 is made up of 14 amino acids. From germline, CDR1 is SNHLY and CDR2 FYNNEI. Trimming pared 6 bases from V and 4 bases from J, leaving 13 bases between. DNA for the CDR3: TGTGCCAGCAGCTTGGGAGAATCTTACAATGAGCAGTTCTTC. Its translation is CASSLGESYNEQFF.

The V call is TRBV2, the J call TRBJ2-2; TRBD1 is a possible D gene (5 bases). The V gene lost 4 bases and the J gene lost 7 bases, with 16 bases spanning the gap. The CDR3 covers 15 residues. Germline V gene sequence: CDR1 SNHLY, CDR2 FYNNEI. The CDR3 DNA follows: TGTGCCAGCAGTGCCCAGGGCCTCCTTAACGGGGAGCTGTTTTTT. It encodes CASSAQGLLNGELFF.

This clone was seen more than once but under ten times. The gene calls are TRBV14 and TRBJ1-2; D is unclear. CDR3 length: 13 residues. The germline V gene encodes CDR1 SGHDN and CDR2 FVKESK. The V and J ends lost 2 bases and 10 bases respectively, with 14 bases between them. DNA for the CDR3: TGTGCCAGCAGCCAACCGGTGGTTCAGGACTACACCTTC. Translation: CASSQPVVQDYTF. Filled out from reference TRBV14 and TRBJ1-2, the complete variable domain reads EAGVTQFPSHSVIEKGQTVTLRCDPISGHDNLYWYRRVMGKEIKFLLHFVKESKQDESGMPNNRFLAERTGGTYSTLKVQPAELEDSGVYFCASSQPVVQDYTFGSGTRLTVV.

The CDR3 reads CASSLRRRDEKLFF. The CDR3 region has the DNA TGTGCCAGCAGCTTACGGCGACGGGATGAAAAACTGTTTTTT. This sequence joins TRBV7-2 and TRBJ1-4; D gene ambiguous. Germline CDR1 and CDR2: SGHTA and FQGNSA. CDR3 size: 14 residues. V dropped 2 bases and J dropped 6 bases, with 10 bases sitting between them.

The CDR3 loop is CASSFLAASSYNEQFF. CDR3 in DNA: TGTGCCAGCAGCTTCCTAGCGGCCTCCTCCTACAATGAGCAGTTCTTC. The chain is built from TRBV5-6 and TRBJ2-1, with 7 bases lining up with TRBD2. Germline loops: CDR1 SGHDT, CDR2 YYEEEE. V lost 2 bases, J lost 0 bases, and 5 bases stayed unmatched. This CDR3 comprises 16 residues.

The chain uses TRBV1 and TRBJ1-1; the table assigns TRBD1, which was not confirmed against the DNA. TRBV1 is flagged as a pseudogene. The CDR3 runs 16 residues. The CDR3: CTSSQQTGTPNTEAFF. CDR3 coding DNA: TGCACCAGCAGCCAACAAACCGGGACACCCAACACTGAAGCTTTCTTT.

V gene TRBV10-3 combines with J gene TRBJ1-2; possibly TRBD1 for D (5 bases). Trimming left V 3 bases short and J 3 bases short, with 20 bases between. CDR3 size: 17 residues. CDR1 is ENHRY and CDR2 is SYGVKD in the germline V gene. This chain's CDR3 is CAISDLPTVTRDYGYTF. The DNA of the CDR3 is TGTGCCATCAGTGACCTTCCGACAGTCACCCGGGACTATGGCTACACCTTC.

J is TRBJ1-1 and V is TRBV11-2; D perhaps matches TRBD1 (5 bases). V lost 8 bases, J lost 1 base, and 8 bases lay in between. Per the germline V gene, CDR1 is SGHAT and CDR2 is FQNNGV. CDR3 length: 12 residues. CDR3 nucleotide sequence: TGTGCCAGCGGGGGGGGGAACACTGAAGCTTTCTTT. This gives the protein CASGGGNTEAFF.

This chain links TRBV4-1 with TRBJ1-2; no definite D call. Germline V gives CDR1 MGHRA, CDR2 YSYEKL. The CDR3 has 16 residues. Deletions cut 0 bases from V and 1 base from J, with 12 bases between. Written as DNA, the CDR3 is TGCGCCAGCAGCCAAGATCCCGCGGGGTTTAACTATGGCTACACCTTC. This codes for CASSQDPAGFNYGYTF.

V usage is TRBV4-2 and J usage is TRBJ2-3; possible D gene TRBD2, 8 bases. The V and J ends lost 4 bases and 5 bases respectively, with 19 bases between them. The length of the CDR3 is 16 residues. CDR1 and CDR2 (germline): LGHNA, YNFKEQ. The CDR3 coding sequence is TGTGCCAGCAGCCCGGGGGGGCAGGGGGTAGTAGATACGCAGTATTTT. This sequence encodes CASSPGGQGVVDTQYF.